The 28 T cell receptor beta chains given below trace back to one sample, sequenced in a study of shared clonotypes between healthy human individuals. Using immunoSEQ multiplex PCR, the repertoire was profiled, and TCRdb retains in-frame clones only, with some absent. The sample has some 2,000,000 clones, about 94% seen once. Material: naive CD4+ T cells sorted from blood. The sample's subset: CD45RA+ positively selected. The receptors derive from a man aged 18 to 29 in good health.

This chain links TRBV29-1 with TRBJ2-2, with 7 positions matching TRBD2. Trimming cost V 6 bases and J 1 base; bases outside gene matches: 8. CDR1 SQVTM and CDR2 ANQGSEA come from the germline V gene. The CDR3 totals 15 residues. The CDR3 DNA reads as TGCAGCGTCGTTTGGGGGGGACTGAACACCGGGGAGCTGTTTTTT. This gives the protein CSVVWGGLNTGELFF.

This sequence joins TRBV7-9 and TRBJ1-1, with D possibly TRBD1 on 5 matching bases. V shed 5 bases and J shed 2 bases, with 15 bases lying between them. This CDR3 has 15 residues. The germline gives CDR1 SEHNR, CDR2 FQNEAQ (reference sequence). The CDR3 is CASSPSRGFNTEAFF. The CDR3, as DNA: TGTGCCAGCAGCCCTAGTCGGGGCTTTAACACTGAAGCTTTCTTT.

V gene TRBV7-2 combines with J gene TRBJ1-3, with 8 positions matching TRBD1. V lost 3 bases, J lost 3 bases, and 7 bases stayed unmatched. Per the germline V gene, CDR1 is SGHTA and CDR2 is FQGNSA. CDR3 size: 16 residues. CDR3: CASSLSEQGVGNTIYF. CDR3 bases: TGTGCCAGCAGCTTGAGCGAACAGGGGGTTGGAAACACCATATATTTT.

The chain joins TRBV14 to TRBJ1-1; D is unresolved. Germline V CDR1 and CDR2: SGHDN, FVKESK. This CDR3 has 15 amino acids. V lost 1 base, J lost 1 base, and 10 bases lay in between. CDR3 protein: CASSQGLEGNTEAFF. DNA for the CDR3: TGTGCCAGCAGCCAAGGGCTCGAGGGGAACACTGAAGCTTTCTTT.

The chain couples TRBV7-9 to TRBJ1-4, with 10 bases lining up with TRBD1. The CDR3 is 15 residues long. The V gene's germline CDR1 is SEHNR and CDR2 FQNEAQ (reference sequence). V lost 4 bases and J lost 7; bases outside the gene matches: 6. The CDR3 region is CASSSRTGGSEKLFF. The CDR3 DNA follows: TGTGCCAGCAGCTCACGGACAGGGGGGAGTGAAAAACTGTTTTTT.

This chain connects TRBV28 to TRBJ2-7; maybe TRBD2 (6 bases). There are 13 residues in the CDR3. Germline lookup yields CDR1 MDHEN and CDR2 SYDVKM. Trimming took 5 bases from V and 2 from J, leaving 10 bases between them. The CDR3 is CASSVRRAYEQYF. The CDR3 DNA reads as TGTGCCAGCAGTGTCCGGAGGGCCTACGAGCAGTACTTC.

This chain uses TRBV7-2 with TRBJ1-5, with 10 bases identical to TRBD1. The CDR3 consists of 14 residues. Germline V gene sequence: CDR1 SGHTA, CDR2 FQGNSA. Trimming took 5 bases from V and 4 from J; bases not matched to a gene: 2. Here the CDR3 DNA reads TGTGCCAGCAGCCAGGACAGGGGGAATCAGCCCCAGCATTTT. This sequence encodes CASSQDRGNQPQHF.

Comments on this clone: Other DNA sequences in the sample encode the same CDR3. The J gene is TRBJ2-7, the V gene TRBV20-1; TRBD2 is a possible D gene (5 bases). Germline V gives CDR1 DFQATT, CDR2 SNEGSKA (reference sequence). The CDR3 totals 11 residues. V gave up 3 bases and J gave up 7 bases, with 10 bases separating them. DNA for the CDR3: TGCAGTGCTAGTGAGGGTGGGGAGCAGTACTTC. This gives the protein CSASEGGEQYF.

The rearrangement joins TRBV12-5 to TRBJ2-2; D not certain. Germline assignment: CDR1 LGHNT and CDR2 FRNRAP. With 5 bases removed from V and 1 base from J, the gap between germline ends came to 8 bases. The CDR3 extends over 14 amino acids. CDR3 nucleotides: TGTGCTAGTGGTCCAGACTGGAACACCGGGGAGCTGTTTTTT. It is translated as CASGPDWNTGELFF.

The rearrangement joins TRBV7-2 to TRBJ2-1; TRBD2 agrees at 8 bases. CDR1 SGHTA and CDR2 FQGNSA come from the germline V gene. Losses at the gene ends were 5 bases for V and 1 base for J; bases not matched to a gene: 7. The CDR3 runs to 16 residues. The CDR3 coding sequence is TGTGCCAGCAGCATAGATGCGGGAGGTTCCTACAATGAGCAGTTCTTC. Encoded protein: CASSIDAGGSYNEQFF.

V is TRBV6-1 and J is TRBJ2-7; TRBD2 aligns across 7 bases. The trim removed 1 base at V and 6 bases at J, leaving 9 bases unmatched. The CDR3 is made up of 15 amino acids. Germline V CDR1 and CDR2: MNHNS, SASEGT. The CDR3 region has the DNA TGTGCCAGCAGTGAAGAAGTTAGGGGAGGGATCGAGCAGTACTTC. Translation: CASSEEVRGGIEQYF.

The count of this clone is one. The J gene is TRBJ1-3, the V gene TRBV5-1; D unresolved. Germline V gene sequence: CDR1 SGHRS, CDR2 YFSETQ. The ends were cut back, 0 bases at V and 2 bases at J, with 15 bases in the middle. The CDR3 is 17 residues long. CDR3 loop: CASSLELLTGAGNTIYF. CDR3 DNA sequence: TGCGCCAGCAGCTTGGAACTACTTACTGGGGCTGGAAACACCATATATTTT.

This sequence joins TRBV25-1 and TRBJ2-2; D possibly uses TRBD1 or TRBD2 (5 bases each). In germline, CDR1 is MGHDK, CDR2 SYGVNS. V lost 1 base, J lost 6 bases, and 12 bases lay in between. The CDR3 runs to 15 residues. The CDR3 region is CASSEWGRGAGELFF. The CDR3 region has the DNA TGTGCCAGCAGTGAATGGGGAAGGGGAGCCGGGGAGCTGTTTTTT.

A remark on this clone: A much larger clone differs from this one at a single base, so this may be a read error. Other DNA sequences in the same sample also yield this CDR3. The chain joins TRBV30 to TRBJ1-4, with D unresolved. The CDR3 consists of 14 residues. Trimming took 3 bases from V and 4 from J, leaving 12 bases between them. Germline CDR1 GTSNPN, CDR2 SVGIG (reference sequence). In DNA, the CDR3 is TGTGCCTGGAGATTTGCGGGAAATAATGAAAAACTGTTTTTT. It is translated as CAWRFAGNNEKLFF.

This chain uses TRBV19 with TRBJ2-1; the match to TRBD2 covers 13 bases. Unmatched junction bases numbered 8, after V lost 10 bases and J lost 2 bases. CDR3 length: 16 amino acids. Germline-derived CDR1 and CDR2 are LNHDA and SQIVND (reference sequence). The CDR3 loop is CATHTSGRAPYNEQFF. The DNA of the CDR3 is TGTGCCACCCACACTAGCGGGAGGGCCCCCTACAATGAGCAGTTCTTC.

The chain combines TRBV19 with TRBJ2-1, with 9 bases fitting TRBD2. This CDR3 spans 16 amino acids. V shed 1 base and J 8 bases; nucleotides not matched to a gene: 9. The germline V gene has CDR1 LNHDA and CDR2 SQIVND (reference sequence). Here the CDR3 reads CASSIGLAGSPHEQFF. The CDR3, as DNA: TGTGCCAGTAGTATAGGGCTAGCGGGATCCCCCCATGAGCAGTTCTTC.

J is TRBJ2-3 and V is TRBV6-1, with unresolved D. CDR3 length: 14 residues. The V gene's germline CDR1 is MNHNS and CDR2 SASEGT. The V gene lost 8 bases and the J gene lost 0 bases, with 12 bases spanning the gap. The CDR3 sequence: CASSLGSSTDTQYF. The CDR3, as DNA: TGTGCCAGCTCTTTGGGGTCTAGCACAGATACGCAGTATTTT.

The genes are TRBV5-4 and TRBJ1-6; 9 positions match TRBD1. After removal of 4 bases from V and 9 bases from J, the junction contained 5 bases not matched to a gene. Looked up from germline, CDR1 is SGHNT and CDR2 is YYREEE (reference sequence). The CDR3 contains 14 residues. CDR3 DNA: TGTGCCAGCAGCACGACAGGGGGGGCTTCACCCCTCCACTTT. It specifies CASSTTGGASPLHF.

The chain couples TRBV9 to TRBJ2-5, with a tentative D call TRBD2 (5 bases). Germline lookup yields CDR1 SGDLS and CDR2 YYNGEE. The CDR3 extends over 15 amino acids. Between the trimmed V and J ends, which lost 2 bases and 1 base, there was a span of 12 bases. DNA for the CDR3: TGTGCCAGCAGCGTTGGAGGACTCTCCCAAGAGACCCAGTACTTC. It translates to CASSVGGLSQETQYF.

The chain combines TRBV7-9 with TRBJ2-2; D may be TRBD2 (5 bases). The CDR3 loop spans 14 amino acids. V gave up 7 bases and J gave up 3 bases, with 12 bases separating them. From germline, CDR1 is SEHNR and CDR2 FQNEAQ (reference sequence). The CDR3 here is CASTVDWDTGELFF. Here the CDR3 DNA reads TGTGCCAGCACCGTGGACTGGGACACCGGGGAGCTGTTTTTT. Supplemented by reference TRBV7-9 and TRBJ2-2, the full variable domain reads DTGVSQNPRHKITKRGQNVTFRCDPISEHNRLYWYRQTLGQGPEFLTYFQNEAQLEKSRLLSDRFSAERPKGSFSTLEIQRTEQGDSAMYLCASTVDWDTGELFFGEGSRLTVL.

This chain links TRBV19 with TRBJ1-5; weak D call: TRBD1 (5 bases). Per the germline V gene, CDR1 is LNHDA and CDR2 is SQIVND (reference sequence). Trimming took 6 bases from V and 7 from J, leaving 19 bases between them. The CDR3 extends over 15 amino acids. CDR3 nucleotide sequence: TGTGCCAGTAGCATGGGGCAGGGAAATTTACAGCCCCAGCATTTT. It encodes CASSMGQGNLQPQHF.

The J gene is TRBJ1-2, the V gene TRBV7-2; D uncertain. This CDR3 is 13 amino acids long. Germline V lookup: CDR1 SGHTA, CDR2 FQGNSA. V was trimmed by 5 bases and J by 2 bases, leaving 9 bases between them. CDR3 region: CASSPRQNYGYTF. The CDR3 nucleotides read TGTGCCAGCAGCCCCAGGCAAAACTATGGCTACACCTTC.

The chain is built from TRBV7-2 and TRBJ1-2; perhaps TRBD1 as D (5 bases). V shed 5 bases and J shed 0 bases, with 13 bases lying between them. The germline gives CDR1 SGHTA, CDR2 FQGNSA. CDR3 length: 15 amino acids. For the CDR3, the DNA is TGTGCCAGCAGCATAGACAGCTCGACTAACTATGGCTACACCTTC. Its protein product is CASSIDSSTNYGYTF.

The chain combines TRBV28 with TRBJ1-2; D call uncertain. The CDR3 totals 11 residues. The germline V gene encodes CDR1 MDHEN and CDR2 SYDVKM. The V and J ends lost 8 bases and 8 bases respectively, with 12 bases between them. The CDR3 sequence: CASLELGGYTF. CDR3 coding DNA: TGTGCCAGCCTCGAGCTGGGAGGCTACACCTTC.

The J gene is TRBJ1-5, the V gene TRBV18; D is unclear. Germline V gene data show CDR1 as KGHSH and CDR2 as LQKENI. The CDR3 totals 15 residues. Deletions cut 2 bases from V and 4 bases from J, with 12 bases between. CDR3 DNA: TGTGCCAGCTCACCATCGATTGCTATTAATCAGCCCCAGCATTTT. It translates to CASSPSIAINQPQHF. The full variable domain, with the rest looked up from reference TRBV18 and TRBJ1-5, is NAGVMQNPRHLVRRRGQEARLRCSPMKGHSHVYWYRQLPEEGLKFMVYLQKENIIDESGMPKERFSAEFPKEGPSILRIQQVVRGDSAAYFCASSPSIAINQPQHFGDGTRLSIL.

The chain joins TRBV4-1 to TRBJ2-1; TRBD2 agrees at 8 bases. V lost 2 bases, J lost 8 bases, and 14 bases stayed unmatched. The germline V gene has CDR1 MGHRA and CDR2 YSYEKL. This CDR3 comprises 17 residues. The CDR3 here is CASSQTGVAGFTDEQFF. DNA of the CDR3: TGCGCCAGCAGCCAAACCGGTGTAGCGGGGTTCACCGATGAGCAGTTCTTC.

This sequence joins TRBV25-1 and TRBJ2-2; D perhaps matches TRBD1 (6 bases). This CDR3 spans 16 amino acids. Per germline, CDR1 MGHDK and CDR2 SYGVNS. Trimming stripped 3 bases from V and 3 bases from J, with 14 bases between. CDR3 sequence reads: CASSDTTKGDTGELFF. As DNA, the CDR3 is TGTGCCAGCAGTGACACTACAAAGGGGGACACCGGGGAGCTGTTTTTT.

The rearrangement links TRBV5-4 to TRBJ2-2; the D gene could be TRBD1 or TRBD2 (6 bases each). This CDR3 comprises 14 residues. Germline loops: CDR1 SGHNT, CDR2 YYREEE (reference sequence). V was cut by 3 bases and J by 6 bases, with 12 bases left in between. The CDR3 bases are TGTGCCAGCAGCTACCCCGGGGGCGCCGGGGAGCTGTTTTTT. Amino acids: CASSYPGGAGELFF.